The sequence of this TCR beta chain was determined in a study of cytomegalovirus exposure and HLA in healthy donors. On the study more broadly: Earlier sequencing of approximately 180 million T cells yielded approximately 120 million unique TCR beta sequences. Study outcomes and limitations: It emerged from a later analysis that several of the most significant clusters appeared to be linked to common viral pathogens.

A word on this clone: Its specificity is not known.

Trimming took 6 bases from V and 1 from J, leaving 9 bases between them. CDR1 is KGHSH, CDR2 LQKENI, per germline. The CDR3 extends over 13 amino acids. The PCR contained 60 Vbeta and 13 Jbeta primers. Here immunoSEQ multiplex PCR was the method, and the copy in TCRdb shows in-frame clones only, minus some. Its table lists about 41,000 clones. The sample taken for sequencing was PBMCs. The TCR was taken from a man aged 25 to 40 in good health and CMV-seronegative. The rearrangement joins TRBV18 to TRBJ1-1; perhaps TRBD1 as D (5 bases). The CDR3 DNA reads TGTGCCAGCTCGCCCAGGGAGAACACTGAAGCTTTCTTT. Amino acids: CASSPRENTEAFF.